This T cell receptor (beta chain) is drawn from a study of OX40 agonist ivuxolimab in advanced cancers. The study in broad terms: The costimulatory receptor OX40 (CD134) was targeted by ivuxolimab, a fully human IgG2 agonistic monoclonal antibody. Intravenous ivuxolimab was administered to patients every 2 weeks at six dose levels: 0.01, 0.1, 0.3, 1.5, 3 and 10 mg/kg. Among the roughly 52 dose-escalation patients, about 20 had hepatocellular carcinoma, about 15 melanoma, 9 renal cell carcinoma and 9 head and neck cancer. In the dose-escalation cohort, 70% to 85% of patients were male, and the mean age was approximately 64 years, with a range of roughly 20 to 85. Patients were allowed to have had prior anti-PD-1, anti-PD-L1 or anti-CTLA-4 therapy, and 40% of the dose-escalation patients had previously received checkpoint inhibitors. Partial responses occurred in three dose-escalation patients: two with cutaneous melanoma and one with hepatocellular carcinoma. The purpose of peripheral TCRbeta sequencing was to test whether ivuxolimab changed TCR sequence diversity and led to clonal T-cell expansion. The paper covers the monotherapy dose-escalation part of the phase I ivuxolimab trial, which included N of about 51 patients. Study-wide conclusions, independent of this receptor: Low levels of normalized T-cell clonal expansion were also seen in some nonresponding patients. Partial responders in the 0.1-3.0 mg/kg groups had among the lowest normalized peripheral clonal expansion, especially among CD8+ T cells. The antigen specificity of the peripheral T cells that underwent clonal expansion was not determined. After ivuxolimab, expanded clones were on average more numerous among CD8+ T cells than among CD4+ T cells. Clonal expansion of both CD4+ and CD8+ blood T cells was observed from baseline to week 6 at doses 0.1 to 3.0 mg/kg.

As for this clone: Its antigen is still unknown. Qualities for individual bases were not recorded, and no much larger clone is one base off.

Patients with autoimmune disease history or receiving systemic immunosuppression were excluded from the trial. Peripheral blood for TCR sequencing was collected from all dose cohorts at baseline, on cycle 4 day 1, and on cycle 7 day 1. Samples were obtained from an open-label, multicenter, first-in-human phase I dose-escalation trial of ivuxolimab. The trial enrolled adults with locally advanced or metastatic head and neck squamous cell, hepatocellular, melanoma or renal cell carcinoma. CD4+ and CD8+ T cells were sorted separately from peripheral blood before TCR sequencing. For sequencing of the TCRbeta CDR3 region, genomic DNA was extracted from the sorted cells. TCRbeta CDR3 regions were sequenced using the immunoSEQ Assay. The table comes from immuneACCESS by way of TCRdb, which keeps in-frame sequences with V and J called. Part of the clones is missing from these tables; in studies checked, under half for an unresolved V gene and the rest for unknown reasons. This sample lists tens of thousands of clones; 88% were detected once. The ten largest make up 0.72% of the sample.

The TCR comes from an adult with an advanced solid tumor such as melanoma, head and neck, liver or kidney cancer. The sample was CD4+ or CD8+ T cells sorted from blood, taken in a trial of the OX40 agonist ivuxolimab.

This receptor has the CDR3 CASSLHGEGQPQHF. The sequenced DNA: TGCGCCAGCAGCTTGCACGGGGAGGGTCAGCCCCAGCATTTT. The V and J genes are TRBV5-1 and TRBJ1-5, with no D gene named confidently. CDR1 and CDR2 (SGHRS, YFSETQ) derive from the germline V gene. The CDR3, from cysteine to phenylalanine, totals 14 residues. Solely the CDR3 DNA is kept, with 42 bases framed from the first base. V lost 1 base and J lost 6 bases; the stretch between them is 11 bases long.